This TCR beta chain was obtained from a study of T cell repertoires in cytomegalovirus infection. Overall study: Recently described HLA-C-restricted plus well-studied HLA-B-restricted CMV epitopes were used. Public signatures in TCR beta pointed to CMV infection and matching HLA type.

With respect to this clonotype: Its specificity is not known.

TCRdb passed the reads through MiXCR, listing each CDR3 protein once. Among around 770,000 distinct CDR3 sequences listed, about 28% were seen once. Whole-study results and caveats: Dominant in the ex vivo response were TCR beta clonotypes restricted by HLA-C and specific for CMV. The study identified carriers of CMV plus the relevant HLA from cumulative public TCR beta family frequency.

In germline, CDR1 is SGHVS, CDR2 FQNEAQ. This CDR3 region has 15 residues. V lost 0 bases, J lost 1 base, and 6 bases lay in between. The sequence was obtained from a human donor in good health (CMV status not recorded). Some clones in this sample may be carry-over from other donors' samples. The specimen was cultured CD8+ T cells from PBMCs, collected from culture after CMV antigen stimulation. The chain has TRBV7-8 and TRBJ2-2; D unclear. The CDR3: CASSLAQKNTGELFF. CDR3 nucleotide sequence: TGTGCCAGCAGCTTAGCACAAAAGAACACCGGGGAGCTGTTTTTT.